This T cell receptor beta chain is from a study of blood T cell repertoires in COVID-19 (dated by TCRdb to the early 2020s). Turning to the overall study: Samples covering the acute and convalescent phases of COVID-19 were provided by collaborators in the United States, Italy and Spain. The repertoires were released in a freely available public database meant as a resource for research on the immune response to SARS-CoV-2. The prospective study material was composed of cDNA or gDNA derived from T cells, B-cell-depleted T cells, or PBMCs. The dataset comprised deeply sampled blood TCRbeta repertoires from subjects exposed to, actively infected with, or recovered from COVID-19. Samples came from the ongoing ImmuneRACE study (first 160 participants) plus 1,254 subjects from 6 global collaborators. HLA class I and class II types, where available, came from metadata supplied by the sample provider rather than from assay-based typing. A de-identified subject ID, COVID-19 status, age in years and sex were almost always included in the sample metadata.

The collaborating institutions used their own protocols to collect whole blood in K2EDTA tubes. For TCRbeta analysis, collaborators shipped samples as frozen whole blood, isolated PBMCs, or DNA extracted from either of those sample types. Overall study results and their limits: How much clinical and demographic metadata was included differed by source and by participant, and the metadata was provided uncurated.

On this clone: The target of this receptor is not known. The sample holds no much larger clone one base away, and base qualities are not on file.

TCRbeta CDR3 regions were amplified from genomic DNA by means of the immunoSEQ Assay, a bias-controlled multiplex PCR. In the original analysis: The number of nucleated cells in each sample was estimated by amplification of reference gene primers within the assay. Sequence reads were collapsed and filtered to measure the absolute abundance of every unique TCRbeta CDR3 rearrangement. For each sample, productive Simpson clonality was calculated as the square root of Simpson's diversity index over productive rearrangements. TCRdb's version of the immuneACCESS table is confined to in-frame rearrangements and falls short of the full clone set. An unresolved V gene accounts for under half of the shortfall where checked; the remainder is of unknown origin. V and J calls and clone size are given by that table; D and trimming were obtained from the DNA. For this sample the table gives 120,000 or so clones, of which over 75% were detected only once. The leading ten clones occupy less than 8% of the sample.

Clipping removes 6 bases from V and 6 bases from J, with 9 as the unmatched junction base count. From the germline V gene (reference sequence), CDR1 is LNHDA and CDR2 is SQIVND. Taken from cysteine to phenylalanine, the CDR3 has 15 residues. Solely the CDR3 DNA is kept, with 45 bases framed from the first base. The chain links TRBV19 with TRBJ2-4; 9 bases in between match TRBD1. The receptor was isolated from a man between 50 and 59 years old with acute or convalescent COVID-19. Sequences were obtained from peripheral blood. The DNA reads TGTGCCAGTAGCGCTACAGGGGGCGCTGGAAACATTCAGTACTTC. This encodes CASSATGGAGNIQYF.